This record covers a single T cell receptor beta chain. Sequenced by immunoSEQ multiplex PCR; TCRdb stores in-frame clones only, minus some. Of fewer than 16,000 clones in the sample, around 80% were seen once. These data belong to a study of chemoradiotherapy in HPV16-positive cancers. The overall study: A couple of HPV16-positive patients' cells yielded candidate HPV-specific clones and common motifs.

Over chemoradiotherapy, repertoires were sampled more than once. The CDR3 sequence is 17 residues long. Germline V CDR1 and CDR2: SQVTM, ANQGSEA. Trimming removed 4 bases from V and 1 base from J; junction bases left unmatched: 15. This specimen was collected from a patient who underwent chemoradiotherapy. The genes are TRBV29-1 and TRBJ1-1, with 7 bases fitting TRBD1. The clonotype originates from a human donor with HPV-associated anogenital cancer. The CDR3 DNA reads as TGCAGCGTTGTTAAATGGGACAGTCGAGATCCGAACACTGAAGCTTTCTTT. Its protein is CSVVKWDSRDPNTEAFF.